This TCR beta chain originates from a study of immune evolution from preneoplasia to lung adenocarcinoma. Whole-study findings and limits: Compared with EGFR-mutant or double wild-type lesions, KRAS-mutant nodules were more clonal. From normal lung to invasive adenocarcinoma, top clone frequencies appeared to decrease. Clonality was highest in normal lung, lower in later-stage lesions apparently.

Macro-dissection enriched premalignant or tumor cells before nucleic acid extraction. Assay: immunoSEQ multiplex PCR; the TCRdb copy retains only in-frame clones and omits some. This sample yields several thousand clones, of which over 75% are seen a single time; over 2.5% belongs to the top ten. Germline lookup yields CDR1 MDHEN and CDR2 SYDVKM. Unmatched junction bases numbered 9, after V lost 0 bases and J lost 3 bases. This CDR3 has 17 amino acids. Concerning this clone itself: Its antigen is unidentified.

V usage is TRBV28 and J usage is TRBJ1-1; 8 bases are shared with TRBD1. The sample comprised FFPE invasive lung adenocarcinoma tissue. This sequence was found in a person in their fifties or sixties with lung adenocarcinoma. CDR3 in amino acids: CASSLWWKTGEDTEAFF. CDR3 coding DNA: TGTGCCAGCAGTTTATGGTGGAAGACAGGGGAGGACACTGAAGCTTTCTTT.